This TCR beta chain was recorded in a study of shared clonotypes between healthy human individuals. Using roughly 200 ng DNA, approximately 30,000 T cell genomes, the sorted-subset replicate PCRs were run. The protocol was immunoSEQ multiplex PCR, while the TCRdb copy is restricted to in-frame clones and leaves out a portion. The sample lists about 2.5 million clones, roughly 92% occurring once. Germline values: CDR1 SGHNT, CDR2 YENEEA. Deletions cut 1 base from V and 7 bases from J, with 8 bases between. CDR3 length: 13 residues. Of note for this clone: Its antigen is currently unknown.

Findings of the study overall: Non-shared clonotypes had lower generation probabilities than clonotypes shared by all four sorted-subset donors. Rarefaction indicated that sorted-subset sequencing remained incomplete although depth was large. The sampled material consisted only of blood, and tissue repertoires are likely to differ.

Sequenced input: naive CD4+ T cells from PBMCs. The subset was: CD45RA+ positively selected. V and J are TRBV11-3 and TRBJ2-1, with D uncertain. This receptor was taken from a man younger than 35 in good health. Some clones in this sample may be carry-over from other donors' samples. The CDR3 protein is CASSLGVRNEQFF. The DNA of the CDR3 is TGTGCCAGCAGCTTAGGGGTGCGGAATGAGCAGTTCTTC.